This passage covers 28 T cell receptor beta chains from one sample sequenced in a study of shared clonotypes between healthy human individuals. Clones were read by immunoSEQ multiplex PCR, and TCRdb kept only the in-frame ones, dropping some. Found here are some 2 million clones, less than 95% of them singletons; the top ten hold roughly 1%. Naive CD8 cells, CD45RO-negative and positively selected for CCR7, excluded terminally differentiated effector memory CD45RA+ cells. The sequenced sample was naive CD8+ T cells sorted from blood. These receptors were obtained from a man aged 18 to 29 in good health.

CDR3 DNA: TGTGCCAGCAGCTTAGATTACTCCAGCTCCTACAATGAGCAGTTCTTC. This translates into CASSLDYSSSYNEQFF. V is TRBV7-6 and J is TRBJ2-1; D gene uncertain. Between the trimmed V and J ends, which lost 1 base and 0 bases, there was a span of 10 bases. The CDR3 has 16 amino acids. CDR1 and CDR2 from the germline V gene are SGHVS and FNYEAQ.

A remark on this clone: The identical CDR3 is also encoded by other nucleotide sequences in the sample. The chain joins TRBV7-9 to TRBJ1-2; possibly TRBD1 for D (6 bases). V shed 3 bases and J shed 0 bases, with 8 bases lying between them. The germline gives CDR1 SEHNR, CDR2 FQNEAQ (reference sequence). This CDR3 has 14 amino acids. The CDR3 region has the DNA TGTGCCAGCAGCTTGGCAGGGGCTAACTATGGCTACACCTTC. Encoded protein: CASSLAGANYGYTF.

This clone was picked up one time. The CDR3 nucleotides are TGTGCCAGCAGCCCACGGGACTTCCCCTCCTACGAGCAGTACTTC. Amino acid sequence: CASSPRDFPSYEQYF. This chain uses TRBV7-2 with TRBJ2-7; D possibly corresponds to TRBD2 (6 bases). V was pared by 5 bases and J by 0 bases, with 14 bases between. Germline V CDR1 and CDR2: SGHTA, FQGNSA. This CDR3 spans 15 amino acids.

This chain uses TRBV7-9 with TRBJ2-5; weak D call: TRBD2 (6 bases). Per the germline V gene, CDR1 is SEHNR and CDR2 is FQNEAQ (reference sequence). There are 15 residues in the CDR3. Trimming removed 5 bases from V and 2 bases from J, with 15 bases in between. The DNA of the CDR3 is TGTGCCAGCAGCGAAGGGGCGGAGGGACAAGAGACCCAGTACTTC. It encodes CASSEGAEGQETQYF.

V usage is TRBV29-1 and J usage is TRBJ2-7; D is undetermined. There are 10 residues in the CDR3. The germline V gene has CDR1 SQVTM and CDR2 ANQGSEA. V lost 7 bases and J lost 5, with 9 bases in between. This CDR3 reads CSGAANEQYF. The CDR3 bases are TGCAGCGGGGCCGCCAACGAGCAGTACTTC.

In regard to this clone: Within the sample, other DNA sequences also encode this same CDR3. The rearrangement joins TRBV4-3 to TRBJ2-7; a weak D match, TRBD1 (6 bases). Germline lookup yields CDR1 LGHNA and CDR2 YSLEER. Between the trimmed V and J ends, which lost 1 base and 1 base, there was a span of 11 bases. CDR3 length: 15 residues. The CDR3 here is CASSQAWQGSYEQYF. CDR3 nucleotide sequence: TGCGCCAGCAGCCAAGCGTGGCAGGGGTCCTACGAGCAGTACTTC.

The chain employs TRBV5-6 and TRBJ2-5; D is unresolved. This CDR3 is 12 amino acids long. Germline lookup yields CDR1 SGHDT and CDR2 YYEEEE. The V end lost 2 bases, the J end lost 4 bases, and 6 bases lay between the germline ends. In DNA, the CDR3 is TGTGCCAGCAGCTTCTCTCCAGAGACCCAGTACTTC. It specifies CASSFSPETQYF. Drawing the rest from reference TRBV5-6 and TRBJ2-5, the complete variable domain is DAGVTQSPTHLIKTRGQQVTLRCSPKSGHDTVSWYQQALGQGPQFIFQYYEEEERQRGNFPDRFSGHQFPNYSSELNVNALLLGDSALYLCASSFSPETQYFGPGTRLLVL.

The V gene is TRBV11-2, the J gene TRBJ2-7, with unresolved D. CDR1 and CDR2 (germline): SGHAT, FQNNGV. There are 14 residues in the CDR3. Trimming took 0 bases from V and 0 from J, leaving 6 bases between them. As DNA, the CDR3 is TGTGCCAGCAGCTTAGAGAGCTTCTCCTACGAGCAGTACTTC. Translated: CASSLESFSYEQYF.

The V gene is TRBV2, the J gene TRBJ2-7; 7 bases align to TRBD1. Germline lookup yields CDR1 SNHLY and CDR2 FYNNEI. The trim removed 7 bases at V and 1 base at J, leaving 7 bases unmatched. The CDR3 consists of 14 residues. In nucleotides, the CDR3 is TGTGCCAGCACGACCTGGGACAGTTCCTACGAGCAGTACTTC. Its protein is CASTTWDSSYEQYF.

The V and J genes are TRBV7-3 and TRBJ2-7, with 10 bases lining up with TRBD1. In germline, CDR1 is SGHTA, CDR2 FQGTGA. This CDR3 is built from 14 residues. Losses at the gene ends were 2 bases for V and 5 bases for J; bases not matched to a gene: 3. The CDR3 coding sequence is TGTGCCAGCAGCTTAGCTGGGACAGGGGACGAGCAGTACTTC. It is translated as CASSLAGTGDEQYF.

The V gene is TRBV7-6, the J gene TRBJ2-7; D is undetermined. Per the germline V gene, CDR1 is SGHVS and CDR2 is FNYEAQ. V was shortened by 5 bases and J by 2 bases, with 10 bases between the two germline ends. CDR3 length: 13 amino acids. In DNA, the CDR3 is TGTGCCAGCAGCCAGGCAGGCACCTACGAGCAGTACTTC. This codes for CASSQAGTYEQYF.

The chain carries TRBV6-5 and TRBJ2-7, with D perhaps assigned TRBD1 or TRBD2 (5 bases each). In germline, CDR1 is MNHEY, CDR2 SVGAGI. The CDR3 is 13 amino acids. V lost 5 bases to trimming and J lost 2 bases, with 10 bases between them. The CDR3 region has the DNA TGTGCCAGCAGTGAGGGGCCCGCCTACGAGCAGTACTTC. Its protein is CASSEGPAYEQYF.

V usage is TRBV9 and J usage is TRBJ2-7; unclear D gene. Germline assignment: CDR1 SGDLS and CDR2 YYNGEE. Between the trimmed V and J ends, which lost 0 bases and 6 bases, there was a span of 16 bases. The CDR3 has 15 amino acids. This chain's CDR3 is CASSVVGTGGAEQYF. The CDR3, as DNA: TGTGCCAGCAGCGTAGTTGGCACTGGCGGTGCCGAGCAGTACTTC.

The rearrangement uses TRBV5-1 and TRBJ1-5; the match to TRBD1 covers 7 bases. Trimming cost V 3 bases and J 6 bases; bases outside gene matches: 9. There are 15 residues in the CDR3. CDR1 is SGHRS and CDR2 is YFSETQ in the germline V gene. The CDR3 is CASSSTGAPGQPQHF. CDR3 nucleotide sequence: TGCGCCAGCAGCTCTACAGGGGCCCCTGGTCAGCCCCAGCATTTT.

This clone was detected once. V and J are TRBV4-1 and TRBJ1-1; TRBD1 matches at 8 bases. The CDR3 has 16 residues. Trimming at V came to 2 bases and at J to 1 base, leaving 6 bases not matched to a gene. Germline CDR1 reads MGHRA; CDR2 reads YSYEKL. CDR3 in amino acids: CASSQPRTGTNTEAFF. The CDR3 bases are TGCGCCAGCAGCCAACCCCGGACAGGGACGAACACTGAAGCTTTCTTT.

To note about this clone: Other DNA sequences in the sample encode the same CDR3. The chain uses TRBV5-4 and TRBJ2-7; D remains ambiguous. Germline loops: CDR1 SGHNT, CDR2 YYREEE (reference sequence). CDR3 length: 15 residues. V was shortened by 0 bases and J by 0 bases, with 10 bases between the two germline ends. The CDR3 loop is CASSLGGVSSYEQYF. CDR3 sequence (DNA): TGTGCCAGCAGCTTGGGCGGCGTCAGCTCCTACGAGCAGTACTTC.

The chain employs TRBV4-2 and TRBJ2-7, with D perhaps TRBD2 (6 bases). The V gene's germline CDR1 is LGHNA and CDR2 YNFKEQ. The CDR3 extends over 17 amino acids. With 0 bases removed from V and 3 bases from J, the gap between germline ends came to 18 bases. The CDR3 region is CASSQDWYGGTNYEQYF. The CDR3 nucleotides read TGTGCCAGCAGCCAAGATTGGTACGGGGGAACCAACTACGAGCAGTACTTC.

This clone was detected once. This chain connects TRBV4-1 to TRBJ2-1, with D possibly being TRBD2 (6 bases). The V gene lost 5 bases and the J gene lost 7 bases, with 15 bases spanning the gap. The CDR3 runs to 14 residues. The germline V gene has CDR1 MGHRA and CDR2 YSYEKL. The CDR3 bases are TGCGCCAGCAGCTTCCTCGGGGGAACAAATGAGCAGTTCTTC. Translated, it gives CASSFLGGTNEQFF.

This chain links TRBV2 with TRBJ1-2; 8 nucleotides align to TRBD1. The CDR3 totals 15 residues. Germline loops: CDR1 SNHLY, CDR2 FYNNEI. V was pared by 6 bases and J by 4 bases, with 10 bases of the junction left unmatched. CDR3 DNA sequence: TGTGCCAGCAGGGTGGGGCAGGGGGCGTTCTATGGCTACACCTTC. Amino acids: CASRVGQGAFYGYTF.

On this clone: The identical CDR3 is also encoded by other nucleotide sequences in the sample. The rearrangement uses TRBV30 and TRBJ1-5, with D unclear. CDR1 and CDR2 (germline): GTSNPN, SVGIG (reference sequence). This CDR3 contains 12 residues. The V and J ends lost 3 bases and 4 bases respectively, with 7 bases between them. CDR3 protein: CAWSVRNQPQHF. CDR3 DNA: TGTGCCTGGAGCGTAAGGAATCAGCCCCAGCATTTT.

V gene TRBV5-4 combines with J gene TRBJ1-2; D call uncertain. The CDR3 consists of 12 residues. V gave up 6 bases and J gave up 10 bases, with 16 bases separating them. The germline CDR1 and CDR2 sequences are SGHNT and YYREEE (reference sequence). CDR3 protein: CASTPASGSYTF. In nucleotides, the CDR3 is TGTGCCAGCACACCCGCCTCCGGGTCCTACACCTTC. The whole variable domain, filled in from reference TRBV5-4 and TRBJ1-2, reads ETGVTQSPTHLIKTRGQQVTLRCSSQSGHNTVSWYQQALGQGPQFIFQYYREEENGRGNFPPRFSGLQFPNYSSELNVNALELDDSALYLCASTPASGSYTFGSGTRLTVV.

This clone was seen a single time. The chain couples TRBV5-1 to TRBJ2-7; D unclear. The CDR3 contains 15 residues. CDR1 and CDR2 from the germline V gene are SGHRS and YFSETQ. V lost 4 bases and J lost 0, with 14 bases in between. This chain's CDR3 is CASSGGWQSSYEQYF. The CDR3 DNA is TGCGCCAGCAGCGGTGGTTGGCAAAGCTCCTACGAGCAGTACTTC.

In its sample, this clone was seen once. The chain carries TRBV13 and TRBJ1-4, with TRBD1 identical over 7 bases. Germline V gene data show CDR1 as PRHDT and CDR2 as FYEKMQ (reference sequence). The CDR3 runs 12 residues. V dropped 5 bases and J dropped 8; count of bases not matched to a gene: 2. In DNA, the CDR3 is TGTGCCAGCAGCCTGACAGGGGAAAAACTGTTTTTT. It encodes CASSLTGEKLFF. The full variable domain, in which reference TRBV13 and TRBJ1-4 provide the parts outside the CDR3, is AAGVIQSPRHLIKEKRETATLKCYPIPRHDTVYWYQQGPGQDPQFLISFYEKMQSDKGSIPDRFSAQQFSDYHSELNMSSLELGDSALYFCASSLTGEKLFFGSGTQLSVL.

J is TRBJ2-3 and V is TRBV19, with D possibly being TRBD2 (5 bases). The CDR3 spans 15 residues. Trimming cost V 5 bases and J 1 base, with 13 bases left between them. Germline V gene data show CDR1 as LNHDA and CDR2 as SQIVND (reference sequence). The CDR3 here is CASSGWGDGTDTQYF. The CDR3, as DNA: TGTGCCAGTAGTGGCTGGGGAGACGGCACAGATACGCAGTATTTT.

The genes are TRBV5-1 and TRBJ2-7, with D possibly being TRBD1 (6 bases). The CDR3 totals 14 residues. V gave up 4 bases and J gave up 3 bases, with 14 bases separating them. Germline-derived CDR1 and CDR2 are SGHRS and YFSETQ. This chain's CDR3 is CASSTGLQDYEQYF. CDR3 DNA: TGCGCCAGCAGCACAGGGCTACAAGACTACGAGCAGTACTTC.

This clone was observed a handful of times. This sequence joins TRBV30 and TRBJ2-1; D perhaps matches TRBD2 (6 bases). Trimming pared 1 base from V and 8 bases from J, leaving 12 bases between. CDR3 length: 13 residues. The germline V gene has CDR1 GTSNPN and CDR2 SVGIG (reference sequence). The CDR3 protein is CAWSEGRSYEQFF. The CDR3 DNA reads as TGTGCCTGGAGTGAGGGGAGGTCCTATGAGCAGTTCTTC.

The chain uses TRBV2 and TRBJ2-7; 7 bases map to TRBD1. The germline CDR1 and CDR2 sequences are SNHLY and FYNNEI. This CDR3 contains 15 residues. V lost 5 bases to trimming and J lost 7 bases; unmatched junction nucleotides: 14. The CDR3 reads CASSPGTVEPWEQYF. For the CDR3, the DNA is TGTGCCAGCAGTCCTGGGACAGTTGAGCCTTGGGAGCAGTACTTC.

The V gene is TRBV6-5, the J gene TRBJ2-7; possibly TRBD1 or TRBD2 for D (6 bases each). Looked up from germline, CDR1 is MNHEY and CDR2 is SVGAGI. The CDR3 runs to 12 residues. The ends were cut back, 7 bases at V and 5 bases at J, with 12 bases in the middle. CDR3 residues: CASKTGGHEQYF. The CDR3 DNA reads TGTGCCAGCAAGACCGGGGGCCACGAGCAGTACTTC.